Listed below are T cell receptor beta chains from one sample, sequenced in a study of blood T cell repertoires in COVID-19. This table comes from immunoSEQ multiplex PCR, and its TCRdb copy is limited to in-frame clones, with some not included. The table lists under 350,000 clones, 75% to 90% of them singletons. Specimen: peripheral blood. All receptors derive from a woman in her 70s with acute or convalescent COVID-19. Both conserved end residues are part of each CDR3. Fields, in order: D gene, J gene, clone size, V gene, CDR3 protein, CDR3 DNA. A D gene is named only where the DNA matches it firmly. Clone size, where shown, is once, few, many, or a class for clones that have expanded.

TRBD2	TRBJ2-1	.	TRBV3-1/TRBV3-2	CASTPSGAMYNEQFF	TGTGCCAGCACCCCTAGCGGGGCGATGTACAATGAGCAGTTCTTC
.	TRBJ1-2	.	TRBV20-1	CSATRLYGYTF	TGCAGTGCTACCAGGTTGTATGGCTACACCTTC
TRBD1	TRBJ2-5	.	TRBV2	CASSRPTGAYQETQYF	TGTGCCAGCAGCCGGCCGACAGGGGCTTACCAAGAGACCCAGTACTTC
TRBD2	TRBJ2-1	.	TRBV18	CASSPFAGGPEIQFF	TGTGCCAGCTCACCCTTTGCGGGGGGGCCGGAGATTCAGTTCTTC
TRBD1	TRBJ1-2	few	TRBV5-1	CASSTGQGKGYGYTF	TGCGCCAGCAGCACCGGACAGGGGAAGGGCTATGGCTACACCTTC
TRBD1	TRBJ1-5	.	TRBV7-9	CAPRPTGGRELMGNQPQHF	TGTGCCCCGAGACCCACAGGGGGCCGCGAGTTGATGGGAAATCAGCCCCAGCATTTT
.	TRBJ2-4	.	TRBV6-1	CASSELGERAKNIQYF	TGTGCCAGCAGTGAATTGGGAGAAAGAGCCAAAAACATTCAGTACTTC
.	TRBJ2-3	.	TRBV20-1	CSASDTETDTQYF	TGCAGTGCTAGTGATACAGAGACAGATACGCAGTATTTT
.	TRBJ2-5	.	TRBV5-4	CASSFSGPQETQYF	TGTGCCAGCAGCTTCAGCGGGCCGCAAGAGACCCAGTACTTC
TRBD1	TRBJ2-5	.	TRBV18	CASSPQQGKETQYF	TGTGCCAGCTCACCACAACAGGGGAAGGAGACCCAGTACTTC
.	TRBJ1-2	once	TRBV7-2	CASSNRDTKGSYGYTF	TGTGCCAGCAGCAACCGGGACACCAAGGGTAGCTATGGCTACACCTTC
TRBD2	TRBJ2-1	.	TRBV5-1	CASSPGLAGDNEQFF	TGCGCCAGCAGCCCGGGACTAGCGGGGGACAATGAGCAGTTCTTC
TRBD1	TRBJ1-1	.	TRBV3-1/TRBV3-2	CASSHDRGSTEAFF	TGTGCCAGCAGCCACGACAGGGGGTCCACTGAAGCTTTCTTT
TRBD1	TRBJ2-7	.	TRBV6-5	CASSDSTGRAHEQYF	TGTGCCAGCAGTGACTCGACAGGGAGAGCCCACGAGCAGTACTTC
.	TRBJ2-2	.	TRBV9	CASSPLGGSSGELFF	TGTGCCAGCAGCCCGCTGGGGGGTTCATCGGGGGAGCTGTTTTTT
.	TRBJ1-1	.	TRBV3-1/TRBV3-2	CASSHPRARTRSAEAFF	TGTGCCAGCAGCCATCCGAGAGCCCGTACGAGGAGCGCTGAAGCTTTCTTT
.	TRBJ1-4	.	TRBV6-1	CASSEAQQPEKLFF	TGTGCCAGCAGTGAAGCGCAACAGCCTGAAAAACTGTTTTTT
TRBD1	TRBJ1-1	.	TRBV2	CASSGGGGLNTEAFF	TGTGCCAGCAGTGGAGGGGGCGGACTGAACACTGAAGCTTTCTTT
TRBD1	TRBJ1-2	once	TRBV19	CASWDRVIYGYTF	TGTGCCAGTTGGGACAGAGTTATATATGGCTACACCTTC
.	TRBJ2-1	once	TRBV5-1	CASSSAGVTYNEQFF	TGCGCCAGCAGTTCCGCCGGGGTAACCTACAATGAGCAGTTCTTC
TRBD2	TRBJ2-1	.	TRBV7-2	CASSLGGGAGEQFF	TGTGCCAGCAGCTTAGGCGGGGGGGCTGGTGAGCAGTTCTTC
TRBD1	TRBJ1-4	.	TRBV2	CASRLGFLGGTANEKLFF	TGTGCCAGCAGACTAGGATTTTTAGGCGGGACAGCTAATGAAAAACTGTTTTTT
TRBD2	TRBJ2-3	once	TRBV9	CASSEPLAVTDTQYF	TGTGCCAGCAGCGAACCACTAGCGGTCACAGATACGCAGTATTTT
.	TRBJ1-5	.	TRBV5-5	CASSLVGQLGSLDQPQHF	TGTGCCAGCAGCTTGGTAGGGCAGCTAGGGAGCCTAGATCAGCCCCAGCATTTT
.	TRBJ2-6	.	TRBV18	CASSPLPSGANVLTF	TGTGCCAGCTCACCCCTACCTTCTGGGGCCAACGTCCTGACTTTC